This record concerns one T cell receptor beta chain sequence. Its specificity is unknown. V dropped 5 bases and J dropped 4; count of bases not matched to a gene: 5. CDR1 is KGHSH and CDR2 is LQKENI in the germline V gene. This CDR3 has 15 amino acids. The data derive from a study of lymphopenia after photon versus proton radiotherapy. Assay used: immunoSEQ multiplex PCR; TCRdb lists only in-frame clones, some missing. The sample records roughly 53,000 clones, more than 70% being singletons. Study results and limitations: Under photons, naive T cells and diversity fell while effector/memory populations rose. Only patients who died were analyzed for survival; proton advantage is unproven.

The receptor was derived from a man aged 50 or older with gastric cancer. The starting material was peripheral blood, obtained from a patient treated with photon-based radiotherapy. The rearrangement uses TRBV18 and TRBJ1-2; 12 nucleotides agree with TRBD1. The CDR3 is CASSNGTGGVYGYTF. The CDR3 DNA reads as TGTGCCAGCTCAAACGGGACAGGGGGCGTCTATGGCTACACCTTC.